This TCR beta chain stems from a study of cytomegalovirus exposure and HLA in healthy donors. CDR1 is SGDLS and CDR2 is YYNGEE in the germline V gene. The CDR3 has 14 amino acids. Trimming at V came to 1 base and at J to 7 bases, leaving 6 bases not matched to a gene. Primers included in the PCR were 60 Vbeta and 13 Jbeta primers. Under the authors' procedure: Later, an analysis found 65 million to 85 million unique TCR beta chains, and about 10 million of these were shared. Produced via immunoSEQ multiplex PCR; TCRdb's table is partial and in-frame only. V and J calls and clone size are as listed in that table; D and trimming were resolved from the DNA. The top ten clones hold 2.1% of a sample with about 120,000 clones, around 80% of them seen once. Details on this clone: The antigen remains unidentified.

It was healthy bone marrow donors who served as donors. Notes on the study in general: Evidence from a later analysis indicated that most CMV-associated TCR beta chains looked HLA-restricted.

This receptor was taken from a man aged 25-45 years in good health and CMV-seronegative. Sequenced: PBMCs. V and J are TRBV9 and TRBJ2-7; 9 bases agree with TRBD2. The CDR3 spells CASSVQAGGEEQYF. CDR3 DNA: TGTGCCAGCAGCGTACAAGCGGGGGGCGAAGAGCAGTACTTC.